The 32 T cell receptor beta chains in this list originate from one sample, sequenced in a study of blood T cells in healthy people across ages. The use of a sample-barcoded 5' primer and a J-beta primer mix characterized a second PCR of roughly 6 to 12 cycles. One entry per CDR3 protein results from TCRdb running MiXCR on the 5' RACE reads. The profile shows about 900,000 distinct CDR3 sequences, around 49% of them singletons. The sample was blood. These receptor sequences come from a man younger than 45 in good health.

The chain couples TRBV6-2 or TRBV6-3 to TRBJ2-2, with unresolved D. The CDR3 has 14 residues. Germline CDR1 reads MNHEY; CDR2 reads SVGEGT. V lost 3 bases to trimming and J lost 8 bases, with 13 bases between them. CDR3 region: CASSYYPRSGELFF. CDR3 DNA: TGTGCCAGCAGTTATTATCCTAGATCGGGGGAGCTGTTTTTT.

The rearrangement uses TRBV12-3 or TRBV12-4 and TRBJ2-4; 9 bases are shared with TRBD1. The trim removed 1 base at V and 7 bases at J, leaving 2 bases unmatched. This CDR3 region has 14 residues. DNA for the CDR3: TGTGCCAGCAGTTTAGATGGGACAGGGAACATTCAGTACTTC. It encodes CASSLDGTGNIQYF.

Only a few counts were recorded for this clonotype. The genes are TRBV25-1 and TRBJ2-3, with TRBD1 matching over 8 bases. Per the germline V gene, CDR1 is MGHDK and CDR2 is SYGVNS. The CDR3 spans 16 residues. The J segment lost 4 bases and the V segment lost 4 bases, leaving 10 bases of the junction unmatched. For the CDR3, the DNA is TGTGCCAGCAGTGCCTCGACAGGGGTCATCGCAGATACGCAGTATTTT. This translates into CASSASTGVIADTQYF.

This sequence joins TRBV4-1 and TRBJ1-1; D gene uncertain. V gave up 0 bases and J gave up 4 bases, with 15 bases separating them. The CDR3 sequence is 16 residues long. Germline CDR1 reads MGHRA; CDR2 reads YSYEKL. The CDR3 is CASSQDLGLSPTEAFF. As DNA, the CDR3 is TGCGCCAGCAGCCAAGACCTCGGTCTTTCCCCCACTGAAGCTTTCTTT.

The V and J genes are TRBV11-2 and TRBJ2-7; D is ambiguous. Germline values: CDR1 SGHAT, CDR2 FQNNGV. This CDR3 spans 14 amino acids. Deletions cut 5 bases from V and 2 bases from J, with 13 bases between. The CDR3, as DNA: TGTGCCAGCAGCCCTGGTCAGTACGCCTACGAGCAGTACTTC. Protein: CASSPGQYAYEQYF.

This clonotype was seen only a few times. The chain uses TRBV6-5 and TRBJ2-1; the D is unclear. The CDR3 covers 13 residues. V dropped 5 bases and J dropped 5 bases, with 10 bases sitting between them. The V gene's germline CDR1 is MNHEY and CDR2 SVGAGI. The CDR3 loop is CASSDDQDNEQFF. Here the CDR3 DNA reads TGTGCCAGCAGTGATGACCAGGACAATGAGCAGTTCTTC.

DNA for the CDR3: TGCAGTGCTAGAGGGGTCCAGCGGGGCTACACCTTC. This codes for CSARGVQRGYTF. V gene TRBV20-1 combines with J gene TRBJ1-2; D unclear. Trimming removed 1 base from V and 8 bases from J, with 11 bases in between. The CDR3 loop spans 12 amino acids. Germline CDR1 DFQATT, CDR2 SNEGSKA (reference sequence).

The chain has TRBV6-2 or TRBV6-3 and TRBJ2-1; either TRBD1 or TRBD2 may supply D (5 bases each). The CDR3 is 15 residues long. The V gene lost 4 bases and the J gene lost 1 base, with 11 bases spanning the gap. The germline V gene has CDR1 MNHEY and CDR2 SVGEGT. The CDR3 loop reads CASSSREKSYNEQFF. For the CDR3, the DNA is TGTGCCAGCAGTTCCAGGGAGAAATCCTACAATGAGCAGTTCTTC.

This clonotype was recorded a few times. V is TRBV21-1 and J is TRBJ1-4; TRBD1 is taken as the D call from the table, unchecked against the DNA. TRBV21-1 is designated a pseudogene. The CDR3 runs to 17 residues. Here the CDR3 DNA reads TGTGCCAGCAGCATTGGGTCCCCCGGGGCCGGAAATGAAAAACTGTTTTTT. This codes for CASSIGSPGAGNEKLFF.

V gene TRBV20-1 combines with J gene TRBJ2-1; 10 bases line up with TRBD2. V shed 6 bases, J shed 6 bases, and the junction held 8 bases outside the gene matches. This CDR3 has 14 amino acids. Germline V lookup: CDR1 DFQATT, CDR2 SNEGSKA (reference sequence). The CDR3 nucleotides read TGCAGTGCGGCGATGGCTAGCGGGGGCAATGAGCAGTTCTTC. Protein: CSAAMASGGNEQFF.

The chain carries TRBV2 and TRBJ1-4; no clear D gene. This CDR3 contains 12 residues. V lost 4 bases and J 8 bases, leaving 8 bases between the germline ends. Per germline, CDR1 SNHLY and CDR2 FYNNEI. CDR3 coding DNA: TGTGCCAGCAGTGGGCAGAGGGAAAAACTGTTTTTT. This encodes CASSGQREKLFF.

V is TRBV29-1 and J is TRBJ2-5; D is uncertain. V dropped 5 bases and J dropped 0 bases, with 22 bases sitting between them. This CDR3 contains 17 residues. The germline V gene encodes CDR1 SQVTM and CDR2 ANQGSEA. The CDR3 here is CSVRLLKVPVYQETQYF. For the CDR3, the DNA is TGCAGCGTTCGCCTCCTGAAGGTCCCAGTTTACCAAGAGACCCAGTACTTC.

For this clonotype: The junction does not match germline at one end; this may be a read error. This chain links TRBV5-1 with TRBJ1-1, with 7 nucleotides matching TRBD1. CDR3 length: 16 amino acids. Germline lookup yields CDR1 SGHRS and CDR2 YFSETQ. The CDR3 loop is CASSLPFTGVNAEAFF. CDR3 bases: TGCGCCAGCAGCTTGCCGTTCACAGGGGTGAACGCTGAAGCTTTCTTT.

The chain carries TRBV12-3 or TRBV12-4 and TRBJ2-4; 7 nucleotides align to TRBD1. The ends lost 0 bases at V and 13 bases at J; junction bases unmatched: 6. The CDR3 covers 13 residues. The CDR3 sequence: CASSLALGQPQYF. CDR3 sequence (DNA): TGTGCCAGCAGTTTAGCGCTGGGACAGCCGCAGTACTTC.

J is TRBJ2-1 and V is TRBV18; a weak D match, TRBD1 (6 bases). With 5 bases removed from V and 4 bases from J, the gap between germline ends came to 9 bases. The CDR3 contains 13 residues. Germline values: CDR1 KGHSH, CDR2 LQKENI. The CDR3 sequence is CASSTQGYNEQFF. The CDR3 nucleotides read TGTGCCAGCTCAACACAGGGTTACAATGAGCAGTTCTTC.

The chain employs TRBV10-3 and TRBJ1-2, with D perhaps matching TRBD1 (5 bases). CDR3 length: 16 residues. Trimming stripped 6 bases from V and 3 bases from J, with 20 bases between. The germline V gene has CDR1 ENHRY and CDR2 SYGVKD. CDR3 sequence reads: CAISLAPGKGDYGYTF. The CDR3 region has the DNA TGTGCCATCAGCTTGGCCCCAGGGAAAGGGGACTATGGCTACACCTTC.

This clonotype was counted between two and nine times. V is TRBV24-1 and J is TRBJ2-7, with D hard to call. Germline assignment: CDR1 KGHDR and CDR2 SFDVKD. The CDR3 extends over 13 amino acids. V lost 5 bases, J lost 5 bases, and 12 bases lay in between. Here the CDR3 reads CATSGTVTHEQYF. The CDR3 DNA reads TGTGCCACCAGTGGGACGGTGACCCACGAGCAGTACTTC.

CDR3 amino acids: CASSVGGESSYEQYF. The CDR3, as DNA: TGTGCCAGCAGCGTAGGCGGTGAGAGCTCCTACGAGCAGTACTTC. The V and J genes are TRBV9 and TRBJ2-7; no clear D. CDR1 and CDR2 (germline): SGDLS, YYNGEE. CDR3 length equals 15 residues. V lost 0 bases and J 0 bases, leaving 10 bases between the germline ends.

In this sample, this clonotype turned up a few times. The V gene is TRBV6-2 or TRBV6-3, the J gene TRBJ2-7; 7 bases fit TRBD1. In germline, CDR1 is MNHEY, CDR2 SVGEGT. This CDR3 contains 15 residues. Losses at the gene ends were 6 bases for V and 2 bases for J; bases not matched to a gene: 10. The CDR3 here is CASSRGQTSPYEQYF. CDR3 nucleotides: TGTGCCAGCAGCCGGGGACAGACGTCCCCCTACGAGCAGTACTTC.

In this sample, this clonotype turned up a few times. The chain links TRBV9 to TRBJ2-7; D perhaps matches TRBD1 (6 bases). The CDR3 consists of 16 residues. Deletions cut 1 base from V and 0 bases from J, with 14 bases between. Looked up from germline, CDR1 is SGDLS and CDR2 is YYNGEE. CDR3: CASSVNTGSPSYEQYF. The CDR3 DNA reads TGTGCCAGCAGCGTAAACACAGGGAGTCCCTCCTACGAGCAGTACTTC.

J is TRBJ1-2 and V is TRBV5-1, with D perhaps matching TRBD1 (6 bases). The CDR3 is made up of 15 amino acids. Germline CDR1 is SGHRS and CDR2 is YFSETQ. V was cut by 0 bases and J by 4 bases, with 13 bases left in between. The chain's CDR3 is CASSLAADRIYGYTF. The CDR3 DNA sequence: TGCGCCAGCAGCTTGGCCGCTGACAGGATCTATGGCTACACCTTC.

The chain links TRBV27 to TRBJ2-7, with D tentatively TRBD1 (6 bases). Per germline, CDR1 MNHEY and CDR2 SMNVEV (reference sequence). The CDR3 runs to 16 residues. Between the trimmed V and J ends, which lost 5 bases and 5 bases, there was a span of 22 bases. In DNA, the CDR3 is TGTGCCAGCAGTCGCGAAAATGACAGGTTTCCCCACGAGCAGTACTTC. It codes for CASSRENDRFPHEQYF.

V and J are TRBV20-1 and TRBJ2-1; 10 nucleotides line up with TRBD1. The DNA end lines up better with TRBJ2-7; the J call may be wrong. This CDR3 spans 16 amino acids. CDR1 and CDR2 (germline): DFQATT, SNEGSKA (reference sequence). The DNA of the CDR3 is TGCAGTGCAAGCAAATCCGGGACAGGGGAGAACAATGAGCAGTACTTC. This translates into CSASKSGTGENNEQYF.

The chain combines TRBV13 with TRBJ2-7, with a weak D call TRBD1 (6 bases). Germline V lookup: CDR1 PRHDT, CDR2 FYEKMQ (reference sequence). Trimming took off 5 bases at V and 0 bases at J, with 14 bases between the two ends. This CDR3 spans 15 amino acids. Here the CDR3 DNA reads TGTGCCAGCAGCCCCGGGACATTTCGCTCCTACGAGCAGTACTTC. Its protein is CASSPGTFRSYEQYF.

There are many counts of this clonotype. CDR3 bases: TGTGCCAGCTTGGAAAACAATGAGCAGTTCTTC. As protein: CASLENNEQFF. V gene TRBV2 combines with J gene TRBJ2-1, with D unresolved. Trimming removed 8 bases from V and 5 bases from J, with 7 bases in between. CDR1 is SNHLY and CDR2 is FYNNEI in the germline V gene. This CDR3 comprises 11 residues.

The rearrangement joins TRBV3-1 to TRBJ2-1, with D perhaps matching TRBD1 or TRBD2 (5 bases each). This CDR3 has 15 residues. V was pared by 1 base and J by 10 bases, with 17 bases between. Per germline, CDR1 LGHDT and CDR2 YNNKEL (reference sequence). The CDR3 spells CASSQVGASPPEQFF. CDR3 sequence (DNA): TGTGCCAGCAGCCAAGTAGGGGCTAGCCCTCCCGAGCAGTTCTTC.

As for this clonotype: Since the CDR3 does not end with the conserved phenylalanine or tryptophan, this likely comes from a read error. This chain joins TRBV4-2 and TRBJ2-1; tentative D call: TRBD2 (6 bases). Germline CDR1 is LGHNA and CDR2 is YNFKEQ. This CDR3 is 15 amino acids long. The V end was cut by 1 base, the J end by 3 bases, with 10 bases between. The CDR3 nucleotides read TGTGCCAGCAGCCAAGCCCCGGGGGACTACAATGAGCAGTTCCTC. It codes for CASSQAPGDYNEQFL.

The chain employs TRBV20-1 and TRBJ1-1; the D is unclear. V dropped 6 bases and J dropped 7 bases, with 15 bases sitting between them. The CDR3 is 12 residues long. Germline CDR1 and CDR2: DFQATT and SNEGSKA (reference sequence). As DNA, the CDR3 is TGCAGTGCCCAGGTCCGGGCCTATGAAGCTTTCTTT. This gives the protein CSAQVRAYEAFF.

The rearrangement joins TRBV25-1 to TRBJ2-7; possibly TRBD1 for D (6 bases). V dropped 4 bases and J dropped 3 bases, with 13 bases sitting between them. CDR3 length equals 14 residues. Germline V gene sequence: CDR1 MGHDK, CDR2 SYGVNS. As DNA, the CDR3 is TGTGCCAGCAGTGCCAGAACAGGGATCTACGAGCAGTACTTC. Its protein product is CASSARTGIYEQYF.

A note on this clonotype: A read error may be the cause here, since a much bigger clone is one base away. The chain joins TRBV3-1 to TRBJ2-5; D is perhaps TRBD1 (5 bases). Trimming pared 3 bases from V and 11 bases from J, leaving 16 bases between. This CDR3 comprises 13 residues. The germline V gene encodes CDR1 LGHDT and CDR2 YNNKEL (reference sequence). The chain's CDR3 is CASSQGPWDEQYF. The DNA of the CDR3 is TGTGCCAGCAGCCAGGGGCCGTGGGATGAGCAGTACTTC.

The chain employs TRBV6-2 or TRBV6-3 and TRBJ2-3; no reliable D call. The germline V gene encodes CDR1 MNHEY and CDR2 SVGEGT. V lost 7 bases and J lost 8, with 10 bases in between. This CDR3 spans 11 amino acids. The CDR3 reads CASNDVGTQYF. The CDR3 DNA reads as TGTGCCAGCAACGACGTGGGTACGCAGTATTTT.

This chain's CDR3 is CSVEDIGTGGTEAFF. CDR3 DNA: TGCAGCGTTGAAGATATAGGGACAGGGGGCACTGAAGCTTTCTTT. This chain links TRBV29-1 with TRBJ1-1; the match to TRBD1 covers 11 bases. Germline loops: CDR1 SQVTM, CDR2 ANQGSEA. This CDR3 is 15 amino acids long. The V segment lost 0 bases and the J segment 4 bases; nucleotides outside the gene matches: 4. Variable domain in full (rest from reference TRBV29-1 and TRBJ1-1): SAVISQKPSRDICQRGTSLTIQCQVDSQVTMMFWYRQQPGQSLTLIATANQGSEATYESGFVIDKFPISRPNLTFSTLTVSNMSPEDSSIYLCSVEDIGTGGTEAFFGQGTRLTVV.